This T cell receptor (beta chain) emerged from a study of blood T cells in healthy people across ages. This CDR3 is built from 16 residues. Per germline, CDR1 LGHDT and CDR2 YNNKEL (reference sequence). V dropped 0 bases and J dropped 0 bases, with 12 bases sitting between them. Next came a second PCR, run for about 7 to 12 cycles, which used a sample-barcoded 5' primer along with a J-beta primer mix. TCRdb independently ran MiXCR on the 5' RACE reads; one entry per CDR3 protein. The sample shows approximately 830,000 distinct CDR3 sequences, approximately 65% of them seen only once. This chain uses TRBV3-1 with TRBJ2-7; TRBD2 is a possible D gene (5 bases). The specimen sequenced was blood. The sequence came from a man aged 25 to 40 in good health. The DNA of the CDR3 is TGTGCCAGCAGCCAAGAAATGAGAGGGCTCTCCTACGAGCAGTACTTC. Translated, it gives CASSQEMRGLSYEQYF.